This T cell receptor beta chain is from a study of T cell clusters in autoimmune cytopenias (dated by TCRdb to the late 2010s). Regarding the study in general: Per sample, TRB sequencing gave a median depth of roughly 52,000 reads and a median of roughly 2,500 distinct TRB clonotypes. The goal of the study was to find out whether patients with autoimmune cytopenia have a disease-specific immune repertoire signature that could be used as a blood-based biomarker. Alongside healthy, CLL and autoimmune hepatitis controls, autoimmune cytopenia patients had their peripheral blood TRB and IGH repertoires sequenced at active disease and again during treatment follow-up.

In the germline V gene (reference sequence), CDR1 corresponds to MNHNY and CDR2 to SVGAGI. Including cysteine and phenylalanine, the CDR3 has 16 amino acids. DNA is not recorded here. A count is missing, but by frequency this clonotype is medium-sized (0.01 to 0.1%). The antigen this receptor binds is unknown. For each sample, TRB amplification used about 0.25 ug of peripheral blood genomic DNA, equal to approximately 38,000 genome equivalents. TRB rearrangements were amplified by multiplex PCR using a touch-down protocol with TRB-A and TRB-B primer pools mixed in one tube. Illumina adapters and sample indices were added to the amplicons through two consecutive PCR reactions performed with Phusion HS II polymerase. The amplicons were purified from gel with the NucleoSpin Gel and PCR Clean-up kit, after which the amplicons were quantified by Qubit and checked for quality on an Agilent 2100 Bioanalyzer. Sequencing of the libraries was done on an Illumina MiSeq with paired-end, single-indexed, 600-cycle runs. From the authors' description of their analysis: TRB reads were aligned and assembled with MiXCR version 2.1.12 using the default MiXCR reference library. A clone was defined by each unique CDR3 nucleotide sequence, and analysis was restricted to productive sequences with at least two reads. Alpha-parameterized diversity profiles (alpha 0 to 5), including the Shannon (alpha 1) and Simpson (alpha 2) indices, were computed with an R script to assess repertoire diversity. Combinatorial TRB VJ usage was computed with the tcR package and compared between cohorts by principal component analysis with ade4. Using GLIPH, TCRbeta CDR3s were clustered on pairs of cohorts matched for age and read depth, and a Wilcoxon test was used to compare cluster frequencies. The reads, reprocessed by TCRdb, yield one row per CDR3 protein sequence and no DNA. TCRdb, not the original authors, processed these V and J calls. The sample's records list about 4,300 distinct CDR3 sequences. The ten largest account for 21% of the sample.

What the work shows at the level of the full study, not this receptor alone: In the comparison of secondary cytopenia with CLL, the cluster-lack signature was not observed, apparently because the dominant lymphoma-associated repertoire masked the signature. Healthy donors had almost three times as many exclusive TRB clusters as active autoimmune hepatitis patients, a finding consistent with an autoimmunity-wide signature. A lack of physiological T cell clusters in primary autoimmune cytopenia patients was suggested by GLIPH, as 51 clusters were found to be exclusive to healthy donors versus around 17 exclusive to patients. The T cell clusters were only ever defined in silico, so experimental validation of their functional role was still needed. Shifts in the TRB repertoire, including less even repertoires in secondary cytopenia and CLL, were mostly a reflection of lymphoma bias and not of autoimmunity.

Sequenced sample: peripheral blood. In this chain, TRBV6-6 is recombined with TRBJ1-4; TCRdb selects TRBD1, and the lack of DNA leaves this call unchecked. The receptor was isolated from a human donor with an autoimmune cytopenia or autoimmune hepatitis (not recorded which). The CDR3 region has the sequence CASSYPTGRGNEKLFF.